The sequence of this T cell receptor beta chain was determined in a study of cytomegalovirus exposure and HLA in healthy donors (dated by TCRdb to about 2017). For context, the study as a whole: An earlier analysis of roughly 630 of the donors reported 250 to 300 Gb of sequence data and 100 million to 140 million unique TCR beta sequences from roughly 180 million T cells. About 330 gigabases of sequencing data and 70 million to 95 million unique TCR sequences made up an early release that covered approximately 620 HLA-typed donors. Of the roughly 410 genotyped donors, roughly 80% were placed in the genetic ancestry cluster associated with self-reported Caucasian donors. The study aimed to test whether cataloging public T cell receptors could reveal signatures of past pathogen exposure. The T cell repertoires of under 750 subjects were profiled by immunosequencing and related to cytomegalovirus serostatus. Besides the first cohort of 666 subjects, a separate validation cohort made up of 120 different subjects was used. High-throughput TCR immunosequencing, statistical association of individual TCRs with disease status, and machine learning were combined to predict cytomegalovirus infection status. To study patterns of TCR occurrence, a later analysis re-analyzed previously published TCR beta repertoires from more than 550 donors and added high-resolution HLA genotyping. In the later analysis, no new phenotypic data were used to find candidate immune exposures; instead, reliance was placed on TCR beta sequences and their occurrence across donors. To decide whether each TCR beta V gene segment behaved as functional or pseudogenic, an earlier analysis of over 500 of the donors relied on high-throughput TCR beta sequencing. Donor age, sex, ethnicity and CMV serostatus were compiled together with the repertoire data. A later genetic analysis used genome-wide SNP genotypes for 398 of the 666 donors, treating that subset as a discovery cohort. Every discovery cohort repertoire had been produced on one sequencing platform. HLA typing included class I and class II loci at four-digit resolution. The number of donors typed differed by locus, with 629-630 for A, B, C, DRB1 and DQB1, more than 500 for DQA1, over 600 for DPA1, and under 490 for DPB1. Roughly five DR-DQ haplotypes were handled as single units for association and clustering because linkage in the cohort was strong. Among 300 to 500 genotyped donors of the cohort, an average of approximately 240,000 unique TCR beta nucleotide sequences was sequenced per donor, of which approximately 18% were non-productive.

Points on this clone: Its binding antigen is unknown. The sample holds no much larger clone one base away, and base qualities are not on file.

The cohort comprised some 700 healthy bone marrow donors. At the time of sampling, all cohort members were nominally healthy, though unrecorded immune exposures were likely present. The donor tested CMV seronegative, placing the donor among the 350 or so seronegative members of the cohort. A peripheral blood sample was provided by each donor, and peripheral blood mononuclear cells were used for TCR beta sequencing. Genomic DNA was extracted from the blood cell samples with the Qiagen DNeasy Blood Extraction Kit. Broader findings and caveats from the paper: When HLA alleles, especially DR and DQ, strongly co-occurred, attributing TCR associations to individual alleles was difficult. Across donors, most TCR sequences were observed very rarely, whereas some public TCRs were present in many individuals. According to a later analysis, TCR association rates differed among HLA loci, with DRB1 alleles showing the most associated TCRs and HLA-C alleles showing the fewest. A cluster of highly shared sequence variants was judged likely to represent a technical artifact of the sequencing pipeline. Linkage disequilibrium might explain the correlated functional status among segregating V segments, but an unknown experimental factor could not be ruled out. A further reported finding was that TCR beta sequences accurately predicted the HLA-A and HLA-B alleles for most subjects in the first cohort. According to a later genetic analysis, donors in an Asian-associated ancestry cluster had fewer N-insertions in productive TCRs than the approximately 630-donor mean. HLA typing was unavailable for some donors at each locus, so association tests used only the typed subset. The 87-base-pair reads could not distinguish some IMGT-functional V segments, including TRBV6-2 and TRBV6-3, so those segments were excluded. Compared with equally common non-associated chains, HLA-associated TCR beta chains in a later analysis were more clonally expanded and had lower generation probabilities. A later analysis associated roughly 17,000 TCR beta sequences with specific HLA alleles at a false discovery rate of 0.05. In the study, approximately 150 TCR beta chains were listed as associated with cytomegalovirus. The classifier was reported to diagnose cytomegalovirus status with high specificity and sensitivity in both the original and validation cohorts. Some 15 rarely observed V segments, including chromosome 9 orphons, were excluded from the earlier analysis of almost 600 of the donors because counts were too low. According to a later analysis, parvovirus B19, influenza, CMV and Epstein-Barr virus appeared linked to several top co-occurrence clusters. A few of the identified cytomegalovirus-associated TCR beta chains were confirmed in vitro to be specific for cytomegalovirus antigens. According to a later analysis, most CMV-associated TCR beta chains appeared to be HLA-restricted, and the HLA associations seemed to be driven largely by CMV exposure. The only immune exposure information available for the cohort was CMV serostatus. Roughly uniform sequencing depth across donors was assumed in presence/absence analyses, although this assumption may not hold. Only TCR beta chains were sequenced in this cohort, and the absence of alpha or paired-chain data limited detectable features. It was suggested by the authors that the approach could potentially be generalized to other disease states and immunological phenotypes. An earlier analysis of approximately 570 of the donors showed that most TCR beta V segments appeared in productive rearrangements either about 90% or about 30% of the time, which broadly matched IMGT annotations. An association between a missense DCLRE1C variant and V-gene and J-gene trimming of TCR beta chains was found in a later genetic analysis and replicated in an independent cohort.

The CDR3 runs 15 amino acids, cysteine and phenylalanine included. Of the read, only the CDR3 DNA is kept; its 45 bases are in frame from base 1. Trimming leaves V shorter by 6 bases and J shorter by 0 bases, with the junction holding 5 bases beyond the gene matches. The germline V gene gives CDR1 as SNHLY and CDR2 as FYNNEI. Libraries were constructed by the immunoSEQ multiplex PCR assay. The multiplex PCR relied on a mix of 60 forward primers for TCR Vbeta segments and 13 reverse primers for TCR Jbeta segments. Amplification of the CDR3 region of rearranged TCR beta genes was performed with a multiplex PCR assay on genomic DNA. The amplified TCR beta libraries were sequenced on the Illumina HiSeq System as 87-base-pair reads. The paper's data handling went like this. In a later analysis, tens of millions of unique TCR beta chains were counted across the 650 to 700 repertoires, and around 10 million of these chains were shared by at least two donors. Raw reads were error-corrected and collapsed into unique sequences by a nearest-neighbor algorithm in which closely related sequences were merged to remove PCR and sequencing errors. To assign V, D and J gene segments, CDR3 sequences were aligned to IMGT reference sequences. Each retained sequence needed at least a six-nucleotide match to both a V gene segment and a J gene segment. A rearrangement counted as productive if the CDR3 had no stop codons and remained in frame with V and J, and every other rearrangement counted as non-productive. Following IMGT convention, CDR3 was defined as the stretch from the second conserved V-encoded cysteine up to the conserved J-encoded phenylalanine. The earlier analysis of fewer than 700 of the donors excluded sequences that lacked an unambiguous match to a single V gene segment. In an earlier analysis of several hundred of the donors, V segments were called functional above 56.7% productive rearrangements and were called segregating when the between-donor standard deviation exceeded 5%. To diagnose cytomegalovirus status from the catalog of TCR beta chain sequences, a statistical classification framework was built. V and J gene assignment, in a later analysis, came from comparing TCR nucleotide sequences with IMGT/GENE-DB human TR gene sequences. The TCRdist pipeline was used in a later analysis to assign CDR3 sequences and most-parsimonious VDJ recombination scenarios. In a later analysis, each TCR beta chain was defined by its CDR3 amino acid sequence together with its V-gene family, and reads lacking a unique V-gene family were excluded. A later analysis removed over 500 highly shared, low-generation-probability nucleotide sequences to deal with suspected cross-contamination and a sequencing artifact. In a later analysis, a clonal expansion index was calculated for each public chain from normalized within-repertoire ranks of inferred template counts. A later analysis computed generation probabilities with a VDJ recombination model fitted to out-of-frame rearrangements, and checked the results against IGoR. In a later analysis, hypergeometric tests were used to score TCR-TCR, TCR-HLA and TCR-CMV co-occurrence, with a repertoire-size bias correction applied to TCR pairs. A later analysis estimated false discovery rates by permuting HLA or CMV assignments 20 times. In a later analysis, co-occurring TCRs were grouped using DBSCAN, with TCRdist sequence similarity added in when clustering inside HLA-allele-positive subsets. Co-occurrence clustering excluded repertoires with fewer than 30,000 or more than 120,000 public chains, plus five with anomalous nucleotide sharing. This is the immuneACCESS table as TCRdb keeps it, with only in-frame sequences that have V and J called. A part of the clones is gone; compared with another copy, unresolved V genes explain less than half, and the rest is unexplained. V and J calls and clone size are those listed in that table; D and trimming were worked out from the DNA. The sample table shows about 110,000 clones, and under 80% are seen once. 3% to 4.5% of the sample is held by the ten biggest clonotypes.

The sequence was obtained from a man aged 60 to 69 in good health and CMV-seronegative. The chain is assembled from TRBV2 and TRBJ1-5; a stretch of 7 junction bases matches TRBD1. Sequencing used PBMCs. The DNA sequence is TGTGCCAGCAGAGAGGGACAGTATAGCAATCAGCCCCAGCATTTT. The encoded protein is CASREGQYSNQPQHF.